These 21 T cell receptor beta chains originate from one sample sequenced in a study of liver allograft versus peripheral blood T cells. Study at large: Liver transplant recipients had T cell receptor repertoires compared between transplanted liver and peripheral blood.

TCRdb recomputed calls from the reads with MiXCR, one row per CDR3 protein. The sample has 10,000 or so distinct CDR3 sequences; around a sixth are singletons. Receptor source: a human patient who had a liver transplant. Some T cells may possibly be graft donor cells.

Sample share makes this clonotype medium-sized (0.01 to 0.1%). The rearrangement joins TRBV29-1 to TRBJ2-1, with TRBD2 matching 10 bases. The CDR3 length is 16 residues. The ends lost 7 bases at V and 5 bases at J; junction bases unmatched: 14. Germline V CDR1 and CDR2: SQVTM, ANQGSEA. This chain's CDR3 is CSAGPPLAGGNNEQFF. The CDR3 region has the DNA TGCAGCGCCGGTCCCCCCTTAGCGGGGGGAAACAATGAGCAGTTCTTC.

This clonotype was detected only a few times. The chain is built from TRBV7-2 and TRBJ1-1; D may be TRBD1 (6 bases). CDR1 SGHTA and CDR2 FQGNSA come from the germline V gene. Trimming took 6 bases from V and 0 from J, leaving 11 bases between them. The CDR3 covers 14 residues. As DNA, the CDR3 is TGTGCCAGCAGGACTGGACAGTTGAACACTGAAGCTTTCTTT. This encodes CASRTGQLNTEAFF.

The V gene is TRBV9, the J gene TRBJ1-1; TRBD1 agrees at 7 bases. Germline CDR1 and CDR2: SGDLS and YYNGEE. The CDR3 runs 15 residues. Losses at the gene ends were 3 bases for V and 0 bases for J; bases not matched to a gene: 5. The DNA for the CDR3 is TGTGCCAGCAGCGCGACGACAGGGATGAACACTGAAGCTTTCTTT. Its protein product is CASSATTGMNTEAFF.

There are many counts of this clonotype. The junction does not match germline at one end; this may be a read error. This chain joins TRBV7-9 and TRBJ1-4, with 8 bases matching TRBD1. Germline V gene data show CDR1 as SEHNR and CDR2 as FQNEAQ (reference sequence). CDR3 length equals 11 residues. CDR3 amino acids: CASSSLTGAVF. The CDR3 nucleotides read TGTGCCAGCAGCTCCCTGACAGGGGCCGTTTTT.

This clonotype was detected a few times. The chain carries TRBV11-2 and TRBJ1-1, with no clear D. Trimming took 2 bases from V and 2 from J, leaving 0 bases between them. Germline V gene lookup returns CDR1 SGHAT and CDR2 FQNNGV. There are 11 residues in the CDR3. The CDR3 DNA follows: TGTGCCAGCAGCTTAAACACTGAAGCTTTCTTT. Translated, it gives CASSLNTEAFF.

This clonotype is classed as medium-sized. The genes are TRBV6-5 and TRBJ1-1; no definite D call. Germline loops: CDR1 MNHEY, CDR2 SVGAGI. V lost 7 bases and J 1 base, leaving 10 bases between the germline ends. This CDR3 has 13 residues. This chain's CDR3 is CASTRTGNTEAFF. CDR3 DNA sequence: TGTGCCAGCACGAGGACGGGGAACACTGAAGCTTTCTTT.

Points on this clonotype: This could be a read error, since a much larger clone is one nucleotide away. The rearrangement links TRBV18 to TRBJ1-5, with no clear D. Germline V gene lookup returns CDR1 KGHSH and CDR2 LQKENI. The CDR3 loop spans 16 amino acids. V was cut by 3 bases and J by 4 bases, with 16 bases left in between. The CDR3, as DNA: TGTGCCAGCTCACCTTTCCGGGAAAGGGAGAATCAGCCCCAGCATTTT. Its protein is CASSPFRERENQPQHF. Full variable domain (missing parts from reference TRBV18 and TRBJ1-5): NAGVMQNPRHLVRRRGQEARLRCSPMKGHSHVYWYRQLPEEGLKFMVYLQKENIIDESGMPKERFSAEFPKEGPSILRIQQVVRGDSAAYFCASSPFRERENQPQHFGDGTRLSIL.

In its sample, this clonotype ranks as medium-sized (0.01 to 0.1%). The V and J genes are TRBV19 and TRBJ1-2; D is perhaps TRBD1 (6 bases). Looked up from germline, CDR1 is LNHDA and CDR2 is SQIVND (reference sequence). V was shortened by 7 bases and J by 4 bases, with 16 bases between the two germline ends. The CDR3 runs 14 residues. The CDR3 here is CASNPGQNLYGYTF. CDR3 nucleotides: TGTGCCAGTAATCCTGGACAGAATCTCTATGGCTACACCTTC. Drawing the rest from reference TRBV19 and TRBJ1-2, the complete variable domain is DGGITQSPKYLFRKEGQNVTLSCEQNLNHDAMYWYRQDPGQGLRLIYYSQIVNDFQKGDIAEGYSVSREKKESFPLTVTSAQKNPTAFYLCASNPGQNLYGYTFGSGTRLTVV.

This clonotype rates as medium-sized (0.01 to 0.1%). The chain has TRBV5-4 and TRBJ2-7; TRBD2 is a possible D gene (5 bases). CDR3 size: 12 residues. Germline V gene data show CDR1 as SGHNT and CDR2 as YYREEE (reference sequence). Trimming removed 4 bases at V and 2 bases at J, with 7 bases between. The CDR3 sequence: CASSRDAYEQYF. CDR3 nucleotides: TGTGCCAGCAGCCGGGATGCCTACGAGCAGTACTTC.

This clonotype was counted ten times or more. The chain joins TRBV18 to TRBJ1-2, with 9 bases aligning to TRBD1. This CDR3 is built from 16 residues. Trimming cost V 1 base and J 7 bases; bases outside gene matches: 10. Germline V gene lookup returns CDR1 KGHSH and CDR2 LQKENI. CDR3 coding DNA: TGTGCCAGCTCACCACAGGGACAGGGTTTAGGAGGTGGCTACACCTTC. It encodes CASSPQGQGLGGGYTF.

The V and J genes are TRBV5-4 and TRBJ1-4, with 8 bases that match TRBD1. Germline CDR1 SGHNT, CDR2 YYREEE (reference sequence). The V segment lost 10 bases and the J segment 3 bases; nucleotides outside the gene matches: 5. The CDR3 is 13 residues long. The CDR3 is CAVSGQANEKLFF. The CDR3 DNA reads as TGTGCCGTCTCGGGACAGGCTAATGAAAAACTGTTTTTT.

This clonotype rates as medium-sized. The chain links TRBV6-1 to TRBJ1-2; D might be TRBD1 (6 bases). The CDR3 contains 12 residues. The germline V and J ends were trimmed by 6 bases and 7 bases, with 12 bases remaining between them. Looked up from germline, CDR1 is MNHNS and CDR2 is SASEGT. The CDR3 is CASRTGGRGYTF. CDR3 coding DNA: TGTGCCAGCAGGACAGGAGGCCGTGGCTACACCTTC.

Within the sample, this clonotype is medium-sized (0.01 to 0.1%). The J gene is TRBJ1-2, the V gene TRBV24-1; D not certain. The CDR3 totals 14 residues. Per germline, CDR1 KGHDR and CDR2 SFDVKD. V lost 2 bases to trimming and J lost 6 bases, with 12 bases between them. The CDR3 is CATSDSGRQDGYTF. CDR3 DNA: TGTGCCACCAGTGATTCCGGACGGCAAGATGGCTACACCTTC.

This clonotype was seen more than once but under ten times. One end of the junction is discordant with germline, which a read error may explain. The CDR3 coding sequence is TGTGCCAGCAGTTTAGACAGTGGAACTGAAGCTTTCTTT. Translating it yields CASSLDSGTEAFF. The rearrangement links TRBV7-9 to TRBJ1-1, with D possibly matching TRBD1 (5 bases). Germline V gene data show CDR1 as SEHNR and CDR2 as FQNEAQ (reference sequence). This CDR3 is 13 amino acids long. Complete variable domain (other parts from reference TRBV7-9 and TRBJ1-1): DTGVSQNPRHKITKRGQNVTFRCDPISEHNRLYWYRQTLGQGPEFLTYFQNEAQLEKSRLLSDRFSAERPKGSFSTLEIQRTEQGDSAMYLCASSLDSGTEAFFGQGTRLTVV.

Concerning this clonotype itself: A much larger clone differs by one base, so this may be a read error. The chain is built from TRBV6-5 and TRBJ2-6, with 8 bases matching TRBD1. The V gene's germline CDR1 is MNHEY and CDR2 SVGAGI. The CDR3 length is 15 residues. CDR3 bases: TGTGCCACCGCGGACAGGGCCTCTGGGGCCAACGTCCAGACTTTC. It is translated as CATADRASGANVQTF.

This clonotype was seen repeatedly, ten times or more. In DNA, the CDR3 is TGTGCCAGCGCCCCTAGCGGGGATCACAATGAGCAGTTCTTC. Protein product: CASAPSGDHNEQFF. V usage is TRBV27 and J usage is TRBJ2-1; 9 bases are a match to TRBD2. The germline CDR1 and CDR2 sequences are MNHEY and SMNVEV (reference sequence). V was clipped by 8 bases and J by 5 bases; unmatched bases: 7. The CDR3 length is 14 residues.

This clonotype is termed medium-sized (0.01 to 0.1%). The junction shows a germline mismatch at one end, possibly a read error. The V call is TRBV18, the J call TRBJ1-1; D uncertain. Germline V lookup: CDR1 KGHSH, CDR2 LQKENI. This CDR3 has 14 amino acids. CDR3 residues: CASSLDALVSYRIF. The CDR3 bases are TGTGCCAGCTCACTAGACGCCCTAGTATCGTACCGTATCTTT. Complete variable domain (other parts from reference TRBV18 and TRBJ1-1): NAGVMQNPRHLVRRRGQEARLRCSPMKGHSHVYWYRQLPEEGLKFMVYLQKENIIDESGMPKERFSAEFPKEGPSILRIQQVVRGDSAAYFCASSLDALVSYRIFGQGTRLTVV.

By sample share, this clonotype is medium-sized (0.01 to 0.1%). This chain links TRBV6-6 with TRBJ2-7, with 8 bases lining up with TRBD1. Trimming cost V 2 bases and J 2 bases; bases outside gene matches: 5. Germline CDR1 and CDR2: MNHNY and SVGAGI (reference sequence). CDR3 size: 15 residues. CDR3 in DNA: TGTGCCAGCAGTTACCAACAGGGGGGAACCTACGAGCAGTACTTC. Translated, it gives CASSYQQGGTYEQYF.

By proportion, this clonotype is medium-sized. This chain uses TRBV18 with TRBJ1-5; D is perhaps TRBD1 (5 bases). Trimming removed 4 bases at V and 5 bases at J, with 21 bases between. The length of the CDR3 is 17 residues. Germline V gene lookup returns CDR1 KGHSH and CDR2 LQKENI. The CDR3 region is CASSLTPGQGSDQPQHF. Written as DNA, the CDR3 is TGTGCCAGCTCACTCACACCCGGACAAGGGAGCGATCAGCCCCAGCATTTT.

The chain combines TRBV12-3 or TRBV12-4 with TRBJ1-2, with D unclear. The CDR3 covers 12 residues. V lost 3 bases and J lost 5, with 7 bases in between. The CDR3 DNA is TGTGCCAGCAGTTTTGAAGAGTATGGCTACACCTTC. Its protein product is CASSFEEYGYTF.

The V call is TRBV5-6, the J call TRBJ2-3; 8 bases are a match to TRBD1. Germline-derived CDR1 and CDR2 are SGHDT and YYEEEE. With 1 base clipped from V and 7 bases from J, the junction kept 11 bases outside the gene matches. The CDR3 is made up of 16 amino acids. In DNA form, the CDR3 reads TGTGCCAGCAGCTTGCCCGGGACAGGAATGGGCTATACGCAGTATTTT. This gives the protein CASSLPGTGMGYTQYF.